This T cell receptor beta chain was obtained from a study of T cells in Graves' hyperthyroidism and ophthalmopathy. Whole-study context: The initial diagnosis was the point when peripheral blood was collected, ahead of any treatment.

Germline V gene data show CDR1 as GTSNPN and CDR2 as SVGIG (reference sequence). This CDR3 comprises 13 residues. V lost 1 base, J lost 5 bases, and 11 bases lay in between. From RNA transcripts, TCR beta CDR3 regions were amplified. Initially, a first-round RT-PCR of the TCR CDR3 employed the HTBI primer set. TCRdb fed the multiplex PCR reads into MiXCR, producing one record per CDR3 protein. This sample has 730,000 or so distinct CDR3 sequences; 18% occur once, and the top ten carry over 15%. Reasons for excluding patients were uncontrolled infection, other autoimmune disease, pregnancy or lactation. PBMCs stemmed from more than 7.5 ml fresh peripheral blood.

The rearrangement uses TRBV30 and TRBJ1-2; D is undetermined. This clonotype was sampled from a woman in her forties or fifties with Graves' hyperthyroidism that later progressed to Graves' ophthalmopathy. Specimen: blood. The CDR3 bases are TGTGCCTGGAGTGCAACAAGGGAGTATGGCTACACCTTC. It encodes CAWSATREYGYTF.